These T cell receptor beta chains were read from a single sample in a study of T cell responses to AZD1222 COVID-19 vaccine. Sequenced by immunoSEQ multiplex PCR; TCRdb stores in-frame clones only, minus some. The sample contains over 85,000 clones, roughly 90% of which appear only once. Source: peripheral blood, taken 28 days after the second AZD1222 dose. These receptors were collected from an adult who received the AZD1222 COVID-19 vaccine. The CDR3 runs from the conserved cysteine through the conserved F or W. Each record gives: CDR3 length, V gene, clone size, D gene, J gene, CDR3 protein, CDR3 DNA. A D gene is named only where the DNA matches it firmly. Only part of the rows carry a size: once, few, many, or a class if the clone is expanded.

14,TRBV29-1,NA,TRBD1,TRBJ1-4,CSVAQTGKGEKLFF,TGCAGCGTCGCCCAGACAGGGAAGGGTGAAAAACTGTTTTTT
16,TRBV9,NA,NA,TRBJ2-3,CASSVMSGLSTDTQYF,TGTGCCAGCAGCGTAATGAGCGGGCTAAGCACAGATACGCAGTATTTT
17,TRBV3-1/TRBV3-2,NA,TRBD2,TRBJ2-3,CASSHPSGLAGADTQYF,TGTGCCAGCAGCCACCCATCAGGACTAGCGGGAGCAGATACGCAGTATTTT
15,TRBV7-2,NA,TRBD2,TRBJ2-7,CASAPTSGSGYEQYF,TGTGCCAGCGCCCCGACTAGCGGGAGTGGGTACGAGCAGTACTTC
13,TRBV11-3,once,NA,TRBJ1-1,CASSFPRAPEAFF,TGTGCCAGCAGCTTCCCCAGGGCCCCTGAAGCTTTCTTT
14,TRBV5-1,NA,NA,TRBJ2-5,CASSLDYDRETQYF,TGCGCCAGCAGCTTAGACTACGATAGGGAGACCCAGTACTTC
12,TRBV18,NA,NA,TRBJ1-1,CASSSLAAEAFF,TGTGCCAGCTCTTCCTTGGCCGCTGAAGCTTTCTTT
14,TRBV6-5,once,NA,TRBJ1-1,CASSQGTVGTEAFF,TGTGCCAGCAGTCAGGGCACGGTAGGCACTGAAGCTTTCTTT
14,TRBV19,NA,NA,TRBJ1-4,CASSIVNYNEKLFF,TGTGCCAGTAGTATAGTCAATTACAATGAAAAACTGTTTTTT
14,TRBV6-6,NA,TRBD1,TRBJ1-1,CASSVGQGYTEAFF,TGTGCCAGCAGTGTCGGACAGGGGTACACTGAAGCTTTCTTT
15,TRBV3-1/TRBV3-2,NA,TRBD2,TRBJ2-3,CASRTRTGGADTQYF,TGTGCCAGCAGAACGAGGACGGGGGGGGCAGATACGCAGTATTTT
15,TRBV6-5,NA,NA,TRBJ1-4,CASRPSGGEVEKLFF,TGTGCCAGCAGACCTTCCGGGGGGGAGGTTGAAAAACTGTTTTTT
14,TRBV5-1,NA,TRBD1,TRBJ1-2,CASSTTDRVGGYTF,TGCGCCAGCAGCACAACGGACAGGGTAGGGGGCTACACCTTC
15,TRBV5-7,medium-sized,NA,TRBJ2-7,CASSRTMGFQYEQYF,TGTGCCAGCAGCCGCACGATGGGGTTCCAATACGAGCAGTACTTC
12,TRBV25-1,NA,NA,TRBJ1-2,CASSEHRAGYTF,TGTGCCAGCAGTGAGCACAGGGCTGGCTACACCTTC
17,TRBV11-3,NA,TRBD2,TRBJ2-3,CASSLVTGLAATDTQYF,TGTGCCAGCAGCTTAGTGACGGGACTAGCGGCCACAGATACGCAGTATTTT
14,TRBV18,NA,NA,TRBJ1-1,CASSPPGLNTEAFF,TGTGCCAGCTCACCACCGGGACTGAACACTGAAGCTTTCTTT
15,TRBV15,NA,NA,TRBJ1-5,CATSRDGLGNQPQHF,TGTGCCACCAGCAGAGATGGTTTGGGTAATCAGCCCCAGCATTTT
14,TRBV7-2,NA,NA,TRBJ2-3,CASSLSSLWDTQYF,TGTGCCAGCAGCTTAAGTAGTCTTTGGGATACGCAGTATTTT
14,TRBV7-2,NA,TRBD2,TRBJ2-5,CASSFGRTRETQYF,TGTGCCAGCAGCTTCGGGAGGACCCGGGAGACCCAGTACTTC
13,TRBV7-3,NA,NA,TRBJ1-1,CASSMTTNTEAFF,TGTGCCAGCAGCATGACAACGAACACTGAAGCTTTCTTT
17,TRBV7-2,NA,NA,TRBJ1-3,CASSPSGAGSHGNTIYF,TGTGCCAGCAGCCCGTCCGGGGCAGGGAGCCATGGAAACACCATATATTTT
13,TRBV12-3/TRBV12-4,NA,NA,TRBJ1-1,CASSLSGVTEAFF,TGTGCCAGCAGTTTATCGGGGGTTACTGAAGCTTTCTTT